Below are 19 T cell receptor beta chains sequenced from a single sample in a study of Ad26.COV2.S vaccination and SARS-CoV-2 variants. The assay was immunoSEQ multiplex PCR, and TCRdb's table has in-frame clones only and misses some. This table holds more than 350,000 clones, 90% found once. Documented treatment: approximately 18 received Ad26.COV2.S at low or high dose, single or two shots; 5 received placebo; per-sample allocation not given. Sample collection was performed on day 63 after the first vaccine or placebo injection. The sequenced sample was peripheral blood, obtained in a trial of Ad26.COV2.S vaccine versus placebo. The receptor source for this set is a person between 18 and 65 years old who received the Ad26.COV2.S COVID-19 vaccine or a placebo.

The chain is built from TRBV27 and TRBJ1-1; D is possibly TRBD1 (6 bases). Per the germline V gene, CDR1 is MNHEY and CDR2 is SMNVEV (reference sequence). The CDR3 loop spans 15 amino acids. Trimming shortened V by 5 bases and J by 0 bases, and 13 bases separated the two germline ends. The CDR3 DNA follows: TGTGCCAGCAGTCTGGACAGTATTATGAACACTGAAGCTTTCTTT. As protein: CASSLDSIMNTEAFF.

The chain couples TRBV24-1 to TRBJ2-1; 7 bases agree with TRBD1. The CDR3 is 18 amino acids. Germline CDR1 reads KGHDR; CDR2 reads SFDVKD. V dropped 5 bases and J dropped 0; count of bases not matched to a gene: 12. The DNA for the CDR3 is TGTGCCACCAGTGGAGTGGGGTCACAGGGGATCTCCTACAATGAGCAGTTCTTC. Protein: CATSGVGSQGISYNEQFF.

V is TRBV24-1 and J is TRBJ1-5; D is possibly TRBD1 (6 bases). The V gene's germline CDR1 is KGHDR and CDR2 SFDVKD. This CDR3 has 13 amino acids. V was pared by 5 bases and J by 7 bases, with 11 bases between. The CDR3 sequence is CATSGGGGQPQHF. DNA of the CDR3: TGTGCCACCAGTGGAGGGGGAGGCCAGCCCCAGCATTTT.

This chain connects TRBV7-9 to TRBJ2-5; no reliable D call. With 5 bases removed from V and 0 bases from J, the gap between germline ends came to 7 bases. The CDR3 is 13 amino acids. Germline loops: CDR1 SEHNR, CDR2 FQNEAQ (reference sequence). The DNA of the CDR3 is TGTGCCAGCAGCCCGGGCTACCAAGAGACCCAGTACTTC. Its protein product is CASSPGYQETQYF.

This clone was found once. This chain uses TRBV9 with TRBJ2-1; TRBD1 agrees at 9 bases. The germline V gene has CDR1 SGDLS and CDR2 YYNGEE. The V and J ends lost 0 bases and 8 bases, in that order; junction bases with no gene match: 6. The CDR3 consists of 15 residues. In nucleotides, the CDR3 is TGTGCCAGCAGCGTAGAGGACAGGGGTGAGGATGAGCAGTTCTTC. Translation: CASSVEDRGEDEQFF.

This chain joins TRBV18 and TRBJ1-2; D is unclear. V lost 0 bases, J lost 6 bases, and 8 bases lay in between. The CDR3 spans 13 residues. Germline CDR1 reads KGHSH; CDR2 reads LQKENI. The CDR3 reads CASSPPAADGYTF. The CDR3 coding sequence is TGTGCCAGCTCACCACCGGCAGCAGATGGCTACACCTTC.

This sequence joins TRBV18 and TRBJ2-3; 8 bases match TRBD1. CDR1 is KGHSH, CDR2 LQKENI, per germline. The CDR3 totals 15 residues. The V and J ends lost 3 bases and 1 base, in that order; junction bases with no gene match: 3. The CDR3 loop is CASSPSGQGTDTQYF. The CDR3 bases are TGTGCCAGCTCACCTTCGGGACAGGGCACAGATACGCAGTATTTT.

A remark on this clone: The junction does not match germline at one end; this may be a read error. The genes are TRBV7-7 and TRBJ2-1; the match to TRBD2 covers 11 bases. The germline V gene has CDR1 SSHAT and CDR2 FNYEAQ (reference sequence). The CDR3 is 15 amino acids. CDR3 nucleotide sequence: TGTGCTAGCAGCCCCGGGACTAGCGGTTACAATGAGCAGTTCTTC. Translation: CASSPGTSGYNEQFF. Full variable domain (missing parts from reference TRBV7-7 and TRBJ2-1): GAGVSQSPRYKVTKRGQDVTLRCDPISSHATLYWYQQALGQGPEFLTYFNYEAQPDKSGLPSDRFSAERPEGSISTLTIQRTEQRDSAMYRCASSPGTSGYNEQFFGPGTRLTVL.

V is TRBV2 and J is TRBJ1-1; D remains ambiguous. Germline values: CDR1 SNHLY, CDR2 FYNNEI. This CDR3 is built from 13 residues. Trimming removed 3 bases at V and 5 bases at J, with 10 bases between. The CDR3 reads CASSELGWTEAFF. As DNA, the CDR3 is TGTGCCAGCAGTGAGTTGGGCTGGACTGAAGCTTTCTTT.

This clone occurred once. The rearrangement joins TRBV27 to TRBJ1-6; the D gene is possibly TRBD1 (5 bases). The ends were cut back, 6 bases at V and 9 bases at J, with 18 bases in the middle. The CDR3 is made up of 15 amino acids. The germline V gene encodes CDR1 MNHEY and CDR2 SMNVEV (reference sequence). The CDR3 spells CASRLTGTPGSPLHF. The CDR3 DNA reads as TGTGCCAGCAGATTAACCGGGACGCCGGGTTCACCCCTCCACTTT.

The chain joins TRBV10-3 to TRBJ2-5; D perhaps matches TRBD2 (6 bases). The CDR3 sequence is 14 residues long. From germline, CDR1 is ENHRY and CDR2 SYGVKD. V was trimmed by 11 bases and J by 5 bases, leaving 21 bases between them. CDR3 coding DNA: TGTGCCGCTGGGGCGGCAGGGAGGCACGAGACCCAGTACTTC. This translates into CAAGAAGRHETQYF.

J is TRBJ2-5 and V is TRBV3-1 (or the pseudogene TRBV3-2), with D possibly being TRBD2 (6 bases). Germline assignment: CDR1 LGHDT and CDR2 YNNKEL (reference sequence). Trimming shortened V by 4 bases and J by 3 bases, and 9 bases separated the two germline ends. The length of the CDR3 is 13 residues. CDR3 region: CASSRDSEETQYF. CDR3 sequence (DNA): TGTGCCAGCAGCCGGGACTCCGAAGAGACCCAGTACTTC.

The chain is built from TRBV19 and TRBJ1-6, with no clear D. Germline V CDR1 and CDR2: LNHDA, SQIVND (reference sequence). The CDR3 consists of 15 residues. V was trimmed by 3 bases and J by 4 bases, leaving 10 bases between them. CDR3 sequence reads: CASSIFSGYNSPLHF. In DNA, the CDR3 is TGTGCCAGTAGTATTTTTTCGGGTTATAATTCACCCCTCCACTTT.

V usage is TRBV5-1 and J usage is TRBJ1-2; D may be TRBD1 (5 bases). This CDR3 has 13 residues. V lost 0 bases, J lost 8 bases, and 11 bases lay in between. The germline V gene encodes CDR1 SGHRS and CDR2 YFSETQ. CDR3 region: CASSLEGVRGYTF. The CDR3 DNA sequence: TGCGCCAGCAGCTTGGAAGGGGTAAGGGGCTACACCTTC.

The V gene is TRBV28, the J gene TRBJ2-7; the D gene is possibly TRBD2 (6 bases). Trimming removed 5 bases from V and 0 bases from J, with 14 bases in between. This CDR3 has 15 amino acids. Germline V CDR1 and CDR2: MDHEN, SYDVKM. The CDR3 spells CASSLSGMSSYEQYF. The CDR3 nucleotides are TGTGCCAGCAGTCTTAGCGGCATGAGCTCCTACGAGCAGTACTTC. Variable domain in full (rest from reference TRBV28 and TRBJ2-7): DVKVTQSSRYLVKRTGEKVFLECVQDMDHENMFWYRQDPGLGLRLIYFSYDVKMKEKGDIPEGYSVSREKKERFSLILESASTNQTSMYLCASSLSGMSSYEQYFGPGTRLTVT.

The rearrangement joins TRBV5-1 to TRBJ2-7; unclear D gene. The germline V and J ends were trimmed by 0 bases and 0 bases, with 10 bases remaining between them. Germline CDR1 and CDR2: SGHRS and YFSETQ. The CDR3 totals 15 residues. CDR3 amino acids: CASSLVGGPSYEQYF. The CDR3 DNA is TGCGCCAGCAGCTTGGTGGGTGGGCCCTCCTACGAGCAGTACTTC.

This clone was picked up a small number of times. The J gene is TRBJ1-1, the V gene TRBV5-1, with TRBD1 identical over 7 bases. Per germline, CDR1 SGHRS and CDR2 YFSETQ. The ends lost 2 bases at V and 3 bases at J; junction bases unmatched: 7. This CDR3 has 15 residues. CDR3 amino acids: CASSFYRDRDTEAFF. In DNA form, the CDR3 reads TGCGCCAGCAGCTTCTACCGGGACAGAGACACTGAAGCTTTCTTT.

This sequence joins TRBV27 and TRBJ1-4; D is unresolved. V was trimmed by 5 bases and J by 3 bases, leaving 10 bases between them. The CDR3 is made up of 14 amino acids. Germline lookup yields CDR1 MNHEY and CDR2 SMNVEV (reference sequence). CDR3 sequence (DNA): TGTGCCAGCAGTCCGACCCATCCTAATGAAAAACTGTTTTTT. Its translation: CASSPTHPNEKLFF. The whole variable domain, remainder taken from reference TRBV27 and TRBJ1-4, is EAQVTQNPRYLITVTGKKLTVTCSQNMNHEYMSWYRQDPGLGLRQIYYSMNVEVTDKGDVPEGYKVSRKEKRNFPLILESPSPNQTSLYFCASSPTHPNEKLFFGSGTQLSVL.

The J gene is TRBJ2-7, the V gene TRBV6-4; D gene uncertain. Trimming pared 7 bases from V and 7 bases from J, leaving 23 bases between. The CDR3 consists of 15 residues. The V gene's germline CDR1 is MRHNA and CDR2 SNTAGT. The chain's CDR3 is CASIQEGFGFVEQYF. CDR3 sequence (DNA): TGTGCCAGCATCCAAGAAGGTTTTGGTTTTGTGGAGCAGTACTTC.